Below are 31 T cell receptor beta chains sequenced from a single sample in a study of molecular identifiers for immune sequencing clone quantification. TCRdb reanalysed the PCR reads using MiXCR and keeps one entry per CDR3 protein. Among 600,000 to 650,000 distinct CDR3 sequences listed, nearly 20% were seen once. Material for sequencing was naive CD8+ T cells from blood, with Jurkat cell RNA spiked in. Indicated subset: FACS-sorted CD8+CD4-CCR7+CD45RA+ naive T cells. These receptors originate from a human donor in good health. Some libraries in this study had Jurkat cell RNA spiked in.

A remark on this clonotype: Since a much larger clone is just one base distant, this may be a read error. The chain uses TRBV28 and TRBJ2-5, with 8 positions matching TRBD1. The CDR3 consists of 15 residues. The junction had 6 bases not matched to a gene; V was cut back by 2 bases and J by 4 bases. Germline assignment: CDR1 MDHEN and CDR2 SYDVKM. CDR3 DNA: TGTGCCAGCAGTTTAACCGGCAGGGGGCCAGAGACCCAGTACTTC. This codes for CASSLTGRGPETQYF. Full variable domain (remainder filled in from reference TRBV28 and TRBJ2-5): DVKVTQSSRYLVKRTGEKVFLECVQDMDHENMFWYRQDPGLGLRLIYFSYDVKMKEKGDIPEGYSVSREKKERFSLILESASTNQTSMYLCASSLTGRGPETQYFGPGTRLLVL.

This clonotype was seen at least ten times. The chain combines TRBV12-3 or TRBV12-4 with TRBJ2-2; 9 nucleotides agree with TRBD1. V was pared by 5 bases and J by 2 bases, with 6 bases of the junction left unmatched. This CDR3 is 16 amino acids long. The CDR3 DNA is TGTGCCAGCAGTCCGTGGGACAGGGTAAACACCGGGGAGCTGTTTTTT. Amino acid sequence: CASSPWDRVNTGELFF.

The rearrangement links TRBV4-3 to TRBJ1-2; no firm D call. Germline lookup yields CDR1 LGHNA and CDR2 YSLEER. The CDR3 length is 15 residues. Trimming cost V 0 bases and J 4 bases, with 12 bases left between them. The chain's CDR3 is CASSQDRWNSYGYTF. CDR3 bases: TGCGCCAGCAGCCAAGATAGATGGAATAGCTATGGCTACACCTTC.

This clonotype has at least ten counts. This chain joins TRBV19 and TRBJ1-5, with a tentative D call TRBD1 (6 bases). Trimming removed 4 bases at V and 7 bases at J, with 17 bases between. CDR3 length: 15 amino acids. The V gene's germline CDR1 is LNHDA and CDR2 SQIVND (reference sequence). The CDR3 is CASSTGQGLRQPQHF. In nucleotides, the CDR3 is TGTGCCAGTAGTACAGGCCAGGGGTTACGGCAGCCCCAGCATTTT.

Remarks on this clonotype: A much larger clonotype is one base distant, so this may be a read error. Because it lacks the conserved phenylalanine or tryptophan at the end, this CDR3 is likely a read error. This chain joins TRBV19 and TRBJ1-1, with a tentative D call TRBD1 (6 bases). Germline values: CDR1 LNHDA, CDR2 SQIVND (reference sequence). Trimming removed 3 bases from V and 3 bases from J, with 11 bases in between. This CDR3 is 14 amino acids long. CDR3 protein: CASSMGGEYTEAFL. The DNA of the CDR3 is TGTGCCAGTAGTATGGGGGGCGAATACACTGAAGCTTTCCTT.

The sample holds one count of this clonotype. The chain employs TRBV14 and TRBJ2-5, with D perhaps TRBD2 (6 bases). The CDR3 consists of 21 residues. Germline V CDR1 and CDR2: SGHDN, FVKESK. The V gene lost 0 bases and the J gene lost 1 base, with 27 bases spanning the gap. The CDR3 sequence is CASSQERKPGMEGTAQETQYF. The CDR3 bases are TGTGCCAGCAGCCAAGAAAGAAAGCCGGGGATGGAGGGGACGGCCCAAGAGACCCAGTACTTC.

Only a few counts were recorded for this clonotype. DNA for the CDR3: TGTGCCAGCAGCGTAGGACAGGGGAGCGAGCAGTACTTC. It is translated as CASSVGQGSEQYF. J is TRBJ2-7 and V is TRBV9; 8 bases are shared with TRBD1. The CDR3 contains 13 residues. Germline-derived CDR1 and CDR2 are SGDLS and YYNGEE. J gave up 6 bases and V 0 bases, and 2 bases lay outside the gene matches.

This clonotype was seen many times. The chain uses TRBV5-8 and TRBJ1-5, with 9 bases lining up with TRBD1. V shed 7 bases and J 4 bases; nucleotides not matched to a gene: 0. There are 12 residues in the CDR3. Germline V gene lookup returns CDR1 SGHTS and CDR2 YDEGEE. CDR3 region: CASGTGNQPQHF. DNA for the CDR3: TGTGCCAGCGGGACAGGGAATCAGCCCCAGCATTTT.

There are many counts of this clonotype. This chain connects TRBV5-6 to TRBJ1-2; unclear D gene. V gave up 0 bases and J gave up 0 bases, with 12 bases separating them. The CDR3 contains 16 residues. The germline gives CDR1 SGHDT, CDR2 YYEEEE. Here the CDR3 reads CASSLARTPPNYGYTF. CDR3 DNA: TGTGCCAGCAGCTTGGCCCGCACCCCTCCTAACTATGGCTACACCTTC.

This chain links TRBV7-9 with TRBJ2-1; TRBD1 matches 7 bases. Trimming cost V 4 bases and J 5 bases; bases outside gene matches: 2. CDR1 and CDR2 (germline): SEHNR, FQNEAQ (reference sequence). The length of the CDR3 is 13 residues. CDR3 amino acids: CASSWTGNNEQFF. The CDR3 bases are TGTGCCAGCAGCTGGACAGGAAACAATGAGCAGTTCTTC. The complete variable domain, with remaining parts taken from reference TRBV7-9 and TRBJ2-1, reads DTGVSQNPRHKITKRGQNVTFRCDPISEHNRLYWYRQTLGQGPEFLTYFQNEAQLEKSRLLSDRFSAERPKGSFSTLEIQRTEQGDSAMYLCASSWTGNNEQFFGPGTRLTVL.

The rearrangement links TRBV19 to TRBJ1-5; D is perhaps TRBD1 (5 bases). This CDR3 has 15 residues. The germline V gene encodes CDR1 LNHDA and CDR2 SQIVND (reference sequence). V was pared by 3 bases and J by 0 bases, with 9 bases between. The CDR3 DNA reads TGTGCCAGTAGTATCTGGGGGGATAGCAATCAGCCCCAGCATTTT. Its translation: CASSIWGDSNQPQHF.

J is TRBJ2-7 and V is TRBV12-3 or TRBV12-4; D unresolved. The CDR3 runs 13 residues. With 5 bases removed from V and 3 bases from J, the gap between germline ends came to 11 bases. Here the CDR3 DNA reads TGTGCCAGCAGTCCCCCCGAGATCTACGAGCAGTACTTC. Protein: CASSPPEIYEQYF.

This clonotype has ten or more counts. The V and J genes are TRBV12-3 or TRBV12-4 and TRBJ1-1; D is unclear. There are 15 residues in the CDR3. Trimming left V 6 bases short and J 1 base short, with 15 bases between. CDR3 sequence: CASSSPGRTNTEAFF. The CDR3 region has the DNA TGTGCCAGCAGCTCCCCCGGACGGACGAACACTGAAGCTTTCTTT.

This clonotype was seen ten or more times. V gene TRBV28 combines with J gene TRBJ2-2, with no clear D. Trimming removed 3 bases from V and 0 bases from J, with 5 bases in between. The length of the CDR3 is 14 residues. Germline V gene lookup returns CDR1 MDHEN and CDR2 SYDVKM. The CDR3 region has the DNA TGTGCCAGCAGTTTCATAGCGAACACCGGGGAGCTGTTTTTT. It encodes CASSFIANTGELFF.

V gene TRBV11-1 combines with J gene TRBJ2-6, with D uncertain. The CDR3 contains 16 residues. CDR1 is SGHAT and CDR2 is FQDESV in the germline V gene (reference sequence). Deletions cut 8 bases from V and 1 base from J, with 15 bases between. CDR3 nucleotide sequence: TGTGCCAGCGGCCTACTCTTGGTTTCTGGGGCCAACGTCCTGACTTTC. Its translation: CASGLLLVSGANVLTF.

This clonotype showed up just a few times. The chain links TRBV4-3 to TRBJ1-6, with D perhaps matching TRBD1 (5 bases). Germline V lookup: CDR1 LGHNA, CDR2 YSLEER. Trimming removed 0 bases at V and 7 bases at J, with 13 bases between. The CDR3 extends over 16 amino acids. CDR3 nucleotide sequence: TGCGCCAGCAGCCAAGACCTGAGGGGTTCAAATTCACCCCTCCACTTT. This encodes CASSQDLRGSNSPLHF.

This clonotype was counted only a few times. The chain combines TRBV7-2 with TRBJ1-2; D possibly corresponds to TRBD1 (5 bases). The V end lost 5 bases, the J end lost 5 bases, and 15 bases lay between the germline ends. Per germline, CDR1 SGHTA and CDR2 FQGNSA. The CDR3 sequence is 14 residues long. For the CDR3, the DNA is TGTGCCAGCAGCCATAATCAGGCAGGGTATGGCTACACCTTC. It is translated as CASSHNQAGYGYTF.

This clonotype was seen more than once but under ten times. The chain couples TRBV5-6 to TRBJ2-7; no clear D gene. Trimming took 3 bases from V and 3 from J, leaving 7 bases between them. The CDR3 contains 12 residues. Per germline, CDR1 SGHDT and CDR2 YYEEEE. CDR3: CASSWLNYEQYF. CDR3 sequence (DNA): TGTGCCAGCAGCTGGTTGAACTACGAGCAGTACTTC. Full variable domain (outside the CDR3, taken from reference TRBV5-6 and TRBJ2-7): DAGVTQSPTHLIKTRGQQVTLRCSPKSGHDTVSWYQQALGQGPQFIFQYYEEEERQRGNFPDRFSGHQFPNYSSELNVNALLLGDSALYLCASSWLNYEQYFGPGTRLTVT.

This clonotype was counted ten times or more. The V gene is TRBV6-5, the J gene TRBJ2-7, with 9 bases identical to TRBD1. Trimming at V came to 0 bases and at J to 7 bases, leaving 16 bases not matched to a gene. Germline V gives CDR1 MNHEY, CDR2 SVGAGI. The CDR3 extends over 18 amino acids. DNA for the CDR3: TGTGCCAGCAGTTACTCGAGTAGGGACAGGGCTTTCCGGGGGGAGCAGTACTTC. Translating it yields CASSYSSRDRAFRGEQYF.

In its sample, this clonotype was seen many times. The rearrangement uses TRBV19 and TRBJ2-2; maybe TRBD2 (6 bases). Trimming left V 5 bases short and J 8 bases short, with 18 bases between. This CDR3 has 15 residues. Germline V CDR1 and CDR2: LNHDA, SQIVND (reference sequence). As DNA, the CDR3 is TGTGCCAGTAGTCTGGACGCAGCGGGCTCGGGGGAGCTGTTTTTT. Encoded protein: CASSLDAAGSGELFF.

This clonotype was found many times. The chain carries TRBV9 and TRBJ2-3; D tentatively fits TRBD1 or TRBD2 (5 bases each). CDR3 length: 14 residues. Germline CDR1 SGDLS, CDR2 YYNGEE. Trimming shortened V by 3 bases and J by 0 bases, and 8 bases separated the two germline ends. The CDR3 reads CASSDGTSTDTQYF. CDR3 DNA sequence: TGTGCCAGCAGCGATGGGACCAGCACAGATACGCAGTATTTT.

At least ten counts were recorded for this clonotype. V usage is TRBV5-5 and J usage is TRBJ1-1; 10 nucleotides line up with TRBD1. The CDR3 totals 15 residues. J lost 5 bases, V lost 0 bases, and 4 bases had no gene match. Germline V lookup: CDR1 SGHKS, CDR2 YYEKEE (reference sequence). The CDR3 nucleotides are TGTGCCAGCAGCTTGGCCCCGGGACAGGGGACTGAAGCTTTCTTT. It translates to CASSLAPGQGTEAFF.

The sample holds one count of this clonotype. A much bigger clone sits one base away, suggesting this may be a read error. The chain is built from TRBV11-2 and TRBJ2-7, with D perhaps TRBD1 or TRBD2 (6 bases each). The CDR3 extends over 15 amino acids. Germline loops: CDR1 SGHAT, CDR2 FQNNGV. The CDR3 nucleotides are TGTGCCAGCAGCCCCTCTCCTGGGGGGCAGTACGTGCAGTACTTC. This sequence encodes CASSPSPGGQYVQYF.

This clonotype was recorded many times. This rearrangement joins TRBV9 to TRBJ2-2; D call uncertain. The V end lost 0 bases, the J end lost 7 bases, and 7 bases lay between the germline ends. Germline lookup yields CDR1 SGDLS and CDR2 YYNGEE. This CDR3 comprises 13 residues. The CDR3 bases are TGTGCCAGCAGCGTAGAGGGATTCGGGGAGCTGTTTTTT. It translates to CASSVEGFGELFF.

In its sample, this clonotype was seen many times. The chain has TRBV4-3 and TRBJ2-1; 11 nucleotides agree with TRBD2. This CDR3 region has 16 residues. The germline V gene has CDR1 LGHNA and CDR2 YSLEER. With V trimmed by 0 bases and J by 9 bases, 7 bases remained unmatched. The CDR3 DNA sequence: TGCGCCAGCAGCCAAGATCGGCTAGCGGGAGGAATTGAGCAGTTCTTC. It yields the protein CASSQDRLAGGIEQFF.

The chain uses TRBV7-9 and TRBJ2-5; D is possibly TRBD1 (6 bases). Trimming left V 8 bases short and J 3 bases short, with 19 bases between. The length of the CDR3 is 15 residues. Germline CDR1 is SEHNR and CDR2 is FQNEAQ (reference sequence). CDR3 amino acids: CASGYFGTLEETQYF. For the CDR3, the DNA is TGTGCCAGCGGTTATTTCGGGACATTAGAAGAGACCCAGTACTTC.

This clonotype was seen ten or more times. The chain employs TRBV24-1 and TRBJ2-5; TRBD1 aligns across 7 bases. V dropped 5 bases and J dropped 2; count of bases not matched to a gene: 4. The CDR3 spans 14 residues. In germline, CDR1 is KGHDR, CDR2 SFDVKD. This CDR3 reads CATSAPGQQETQYF. In DNA form, the CDR3 reads TGTGCCACCAGTGCCCCGGGACAGCAAGAGACCCAGTACTTC.

This clonotype has a count of ten or more. The CDR3 sequence: CATRQTDSGNTIYF. In DNA form, the CDR3 reads TGTGCCACTCGACAGACAGACTCTGGAAACACCATATATTTT. This chain links TRBV7-9 with TRBJ1-3; maybe TRBD1 (5 bases). V lost 10 bases and J lost 0, with 13 bases in between. Germline V gene lookup returns CDR1 SEHNR and CDR2 FQNEAQ (reference sequence). The CDR3 has 14 amino acids.

This clonotype has more than one count but fewer than ten. The chain employs TRBV25-1 and TRBJ2-1, with D uncertain. The CDR3 loop spans 12 amino acids. Trimming removed 8 bases from V and 1 base from J, with 6 bases in between. Germline assignment: CDR1 MGHDK and CDR2 SYGVNS. The CDR3 protein is CASGISYNEQFF. The CDR3, as DNA: TGTGCCAGCGGGATTTCCTACAATGAGCAGTTCTTC. Based on the CDR3 plus reference TRBV25-1 and TRBJ2-1, the full variable domain is EADIYQTPRYLVIGTGKKITLECSQTMGHDKMYWYQQDPGMELHLIHYSYGVNSTEKGDLSSESTVSRIRTEHFPLTLESARPSHTSQYLCASGISYNEQFFGPGTRLTVL.

This clonotype was observed many times. The V gene is TRBV7-8, the J gene TRBJ2-1; D gene unclear. CDR3 length: 15 amino acids. Germline V gene data show CDR1 as SGHVS and CDR2 as FQNEAQ. V dropped 1 base and J dropped 0 bases, with 7 bases sitting between them. In nucleotides, the CDR3 is TGTGCCAGCAGCTTAGAGCCTAACTCCTACAATGAGCAGTTCTTC. This sequence encodes CASSLEPNSYNEQFF.

This clonotype was seen a handful of times. This may be a read error: a much more frequent sequence differs by one nucleotide. The CDR3 nucleotides read TGCGCCAGCAGCCCTGTCCGGGGAGGAGGCTACAAGCAGTACTTC. The encoded protein is CASSPVRGGGYKQYF. The rearrangement links TRBV4-3 to TRBJ2-7; TRBD2 is a possible D gene (6 bases). This CDR3 comprises 15 residues. CDR1 is LGHNA, CDR2 YSLEER, per germline.